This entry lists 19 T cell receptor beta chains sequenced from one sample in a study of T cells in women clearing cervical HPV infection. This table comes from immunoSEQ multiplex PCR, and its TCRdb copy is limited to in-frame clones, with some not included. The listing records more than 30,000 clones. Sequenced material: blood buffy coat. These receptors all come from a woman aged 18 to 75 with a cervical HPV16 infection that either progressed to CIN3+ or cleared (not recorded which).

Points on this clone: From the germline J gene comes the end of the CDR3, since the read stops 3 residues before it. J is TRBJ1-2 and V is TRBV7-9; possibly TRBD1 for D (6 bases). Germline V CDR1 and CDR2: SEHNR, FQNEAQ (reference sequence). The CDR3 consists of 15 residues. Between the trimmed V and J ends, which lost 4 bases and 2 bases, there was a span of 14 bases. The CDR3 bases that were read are TGTGCCAGCAGCTCTTCCGGGACACCAAACTATGGC. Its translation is CASSSSGTPNYG. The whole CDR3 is CASSSSGTPNYGYTF.

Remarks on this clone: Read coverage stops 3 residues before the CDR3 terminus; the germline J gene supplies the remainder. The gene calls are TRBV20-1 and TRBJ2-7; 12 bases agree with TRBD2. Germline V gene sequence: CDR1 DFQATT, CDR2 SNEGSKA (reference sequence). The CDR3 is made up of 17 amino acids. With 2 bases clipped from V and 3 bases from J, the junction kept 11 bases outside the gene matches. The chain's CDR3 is CSARRLAGGRTVYEQYF. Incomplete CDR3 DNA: TGCAGTGCTAGAAGGCTAGCGGGAGGGCGTACAGTCTACGAG.

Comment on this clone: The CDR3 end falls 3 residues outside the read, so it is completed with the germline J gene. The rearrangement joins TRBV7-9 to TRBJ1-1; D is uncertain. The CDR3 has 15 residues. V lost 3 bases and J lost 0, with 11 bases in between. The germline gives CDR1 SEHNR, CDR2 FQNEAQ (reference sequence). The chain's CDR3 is CASSFFTAMNTEAFF. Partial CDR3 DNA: TGTGCCAGCAGCTTCTTTACAGCAATGAACACTGAA.

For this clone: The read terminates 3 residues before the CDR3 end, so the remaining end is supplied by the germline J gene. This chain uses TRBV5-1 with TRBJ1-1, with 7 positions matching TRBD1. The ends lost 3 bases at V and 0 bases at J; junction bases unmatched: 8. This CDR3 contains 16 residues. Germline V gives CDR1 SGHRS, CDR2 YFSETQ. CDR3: CASSSGTAFLNTEAFF. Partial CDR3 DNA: TGCGCCAGCAGCTCTGGGACAGCCTTTCTGAACACTGAA. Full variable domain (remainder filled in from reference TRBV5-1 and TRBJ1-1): KAGVTQTPRYLIKTRGQQVTLSCSPISGHRSVSWYQQTPGQGLQFLFEYFSETQRNKGNFPGRFSGRQFSNSRSEMNVSTLELGDSALYLCASSSGTAFLNTEAFFGQGTRLTVV.

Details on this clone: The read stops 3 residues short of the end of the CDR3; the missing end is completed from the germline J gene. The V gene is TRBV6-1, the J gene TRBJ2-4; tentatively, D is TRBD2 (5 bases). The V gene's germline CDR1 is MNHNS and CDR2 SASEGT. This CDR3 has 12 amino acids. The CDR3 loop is CASSGTGETQYF. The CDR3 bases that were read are TGTGCCAGCAGTGGGACTGGGGAGACT.

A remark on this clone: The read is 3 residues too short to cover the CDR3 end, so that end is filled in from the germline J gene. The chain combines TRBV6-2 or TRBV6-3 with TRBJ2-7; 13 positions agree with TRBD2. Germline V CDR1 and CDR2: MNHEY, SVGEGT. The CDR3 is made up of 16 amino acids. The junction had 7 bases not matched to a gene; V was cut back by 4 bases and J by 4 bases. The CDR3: CASSLSGTSGVYEQYF. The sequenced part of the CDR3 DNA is TGTGCCAGCAGTTTATCCGGGACTAGCGGGGTATACGAG.

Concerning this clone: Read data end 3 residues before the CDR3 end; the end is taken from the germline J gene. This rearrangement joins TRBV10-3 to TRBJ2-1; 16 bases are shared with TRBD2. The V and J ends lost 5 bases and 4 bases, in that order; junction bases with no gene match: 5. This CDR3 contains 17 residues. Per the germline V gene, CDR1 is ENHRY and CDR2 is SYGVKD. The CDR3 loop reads CAISQAGLAGGYNEQFF. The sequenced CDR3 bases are TGTGCCATCAGTCAAGCGGGACTAGCGGGAGGGTACAATGAG.

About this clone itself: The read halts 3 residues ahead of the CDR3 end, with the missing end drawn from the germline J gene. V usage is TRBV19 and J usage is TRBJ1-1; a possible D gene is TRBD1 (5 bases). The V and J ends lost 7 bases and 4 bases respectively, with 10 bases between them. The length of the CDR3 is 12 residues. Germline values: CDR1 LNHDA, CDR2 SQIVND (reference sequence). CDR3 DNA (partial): TGTGCCAGTACTCGGGGGGTCACTGAA. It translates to CASTRGVTE. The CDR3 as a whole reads CASTRGVTEAFF.

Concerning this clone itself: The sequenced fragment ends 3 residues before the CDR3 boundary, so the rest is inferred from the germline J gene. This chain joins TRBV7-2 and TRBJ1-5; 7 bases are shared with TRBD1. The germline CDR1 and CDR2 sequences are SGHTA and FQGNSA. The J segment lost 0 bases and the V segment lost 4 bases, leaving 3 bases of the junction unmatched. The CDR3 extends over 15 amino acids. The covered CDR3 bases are TGTGCCAGCAGCTGGACAGGATATAGCAATCAGCCC. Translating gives CASSWTGYSNQP. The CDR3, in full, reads CASSWTGYSNQPQHF.

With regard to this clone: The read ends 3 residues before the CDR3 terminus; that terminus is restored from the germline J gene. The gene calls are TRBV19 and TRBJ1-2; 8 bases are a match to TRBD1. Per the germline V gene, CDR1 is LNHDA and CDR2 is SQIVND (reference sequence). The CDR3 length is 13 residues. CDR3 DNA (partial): TGTGCCAGTAGCGGACAGGGCTCCTACGAC. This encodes CASSGQGSYD. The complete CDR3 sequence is CASSGQGSYDYTF.

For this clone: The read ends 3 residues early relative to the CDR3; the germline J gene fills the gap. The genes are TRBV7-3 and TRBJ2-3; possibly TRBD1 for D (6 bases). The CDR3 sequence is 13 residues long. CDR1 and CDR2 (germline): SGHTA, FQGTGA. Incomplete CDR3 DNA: TGTGCCAGCAGCGCAAACAGGGAAGAGACG. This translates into CASSANREET. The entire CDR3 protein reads CASSANREETQYF.

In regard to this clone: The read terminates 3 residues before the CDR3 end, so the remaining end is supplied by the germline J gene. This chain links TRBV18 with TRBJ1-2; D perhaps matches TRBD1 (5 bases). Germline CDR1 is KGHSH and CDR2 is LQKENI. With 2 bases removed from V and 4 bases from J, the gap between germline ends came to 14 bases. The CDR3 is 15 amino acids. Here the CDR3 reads CASSPALGRGYGYTF. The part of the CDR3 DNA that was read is TGTGCCAGCTCACCAGCCCTCGGGAGGGGCTATGGC.

This CDR3 reads CASSTLTGEQPQYF. CDR3 DNA, as far as it was read: TGTGCCAGTAGTACCCTGACAGGGGAGCAGCCG. V usage is TRBV19 and J usage is TRBJ2-3; 8 positions match TRBD1. The missing CDR3 end, 3 residues past where the read stops, is filled in from the germline J gene. The CDR3 is made up of 14 amino acids. CDR1 is LNHDA, CDR2 SQIVND, per germline (reference sequence).

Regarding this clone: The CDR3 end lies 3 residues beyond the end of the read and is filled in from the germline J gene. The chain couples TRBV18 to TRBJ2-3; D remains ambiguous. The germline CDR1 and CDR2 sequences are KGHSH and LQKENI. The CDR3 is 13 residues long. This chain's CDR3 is CASSPMIQETQYF. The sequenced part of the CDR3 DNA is TGTGCCAGCTCACCCATGATACAAGAGACG.

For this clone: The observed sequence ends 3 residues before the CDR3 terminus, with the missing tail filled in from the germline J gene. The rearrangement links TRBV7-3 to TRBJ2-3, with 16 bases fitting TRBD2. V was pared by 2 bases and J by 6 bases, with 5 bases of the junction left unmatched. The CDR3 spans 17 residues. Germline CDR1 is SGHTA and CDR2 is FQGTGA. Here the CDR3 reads CASSLGTSGRVGDTQYF. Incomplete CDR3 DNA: TGTGCCAGCAGCTTAGGGACTAGCGGGAGGGTAGGTGATACG.

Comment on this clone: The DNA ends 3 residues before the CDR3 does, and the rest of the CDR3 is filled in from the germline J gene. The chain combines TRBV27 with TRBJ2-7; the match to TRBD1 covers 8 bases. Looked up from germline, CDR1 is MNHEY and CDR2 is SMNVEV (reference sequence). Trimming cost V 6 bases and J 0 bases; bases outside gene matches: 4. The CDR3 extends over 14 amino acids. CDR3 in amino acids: CASRGQGNSYEQYF. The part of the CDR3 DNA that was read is TGTGCCAGCAGAGGACAGGGCAACTCCTACGAG.

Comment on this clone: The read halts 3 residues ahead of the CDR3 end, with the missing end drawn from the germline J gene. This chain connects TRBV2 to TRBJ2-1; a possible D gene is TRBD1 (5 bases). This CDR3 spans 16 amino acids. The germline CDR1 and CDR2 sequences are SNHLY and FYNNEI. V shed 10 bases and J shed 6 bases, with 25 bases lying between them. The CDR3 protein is CATNSRSTALINEQFF. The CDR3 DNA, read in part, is TGTGCCACCAATTCTCGATCGACAGCTCTTATCAATGAG.

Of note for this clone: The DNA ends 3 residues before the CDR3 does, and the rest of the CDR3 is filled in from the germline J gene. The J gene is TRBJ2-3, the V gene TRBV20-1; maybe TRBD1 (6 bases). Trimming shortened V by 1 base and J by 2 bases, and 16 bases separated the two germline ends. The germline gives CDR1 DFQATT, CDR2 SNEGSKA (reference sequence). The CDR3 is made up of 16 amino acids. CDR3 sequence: CSARVIGRGYTDTQYF. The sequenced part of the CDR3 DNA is TGCAGTGCTAGAGTTATCGGCAGGGGTTACACAGATACG.

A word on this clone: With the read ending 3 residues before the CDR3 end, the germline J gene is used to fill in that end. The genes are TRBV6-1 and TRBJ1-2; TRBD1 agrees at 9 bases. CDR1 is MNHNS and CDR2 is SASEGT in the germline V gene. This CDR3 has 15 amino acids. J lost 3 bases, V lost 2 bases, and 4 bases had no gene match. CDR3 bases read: TGTGCCAGCAGTGAAACTCGGACAGGGGACTATGGC. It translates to CASSETRTGDYG. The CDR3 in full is CASSETRTGDYGYTF.